The clone carrying this T cell receptor beta chain showed up many times. Its target is not known. This specimen comes from a study of T cell repertoires in cytomegalovirus infection. V dropped 5 bases and J dropped 8; count of bases not matched to a gene: 4. The CDR3 covers 14 residues. The germline V gene encodes CDR1 SGHNT and CDR2 YENEEA. TCRdb processed the reads anew with MiXCR; each CDR3 protein has one entry. The repertoire holds 250,000 to 350,000 distinct CDR3 sequences, with about 26% as singletons. Study-wide points: Using cumulative public TCR beta family frequency, the authors identified those who carried CMV together with the relevant HLA. CMV-specific HLA-C-restricted TCR beta clonotypes dominated the ex vivo response.

The rearrangement uses TRBV11-3 and TRBJ2-2, with 11 bases matching TRBD2. This TCR came from a human donor in good health (CMV status not recorded). Some clones in this sample may be carry-over from other donors' samples. Sequenced sample: PBMCs. As DNA, the CDR3 is TGTGCCAGCAGCGCCCGGACTAGCGGGGGGGAGCTGTTTTTT. This sequence encodes CASSARTSGGELFF.